The 3 T cell receptor beta chains below were found in one sample sequenced in a study of control samples from healthy donors and cancer patients. The protocol was immunoSEQ multiplex PCR, while the TCRdb copy is restricted to in-frame clones and leaves out a portion. This table holds about 100,000 clones, about 89% found once. Sequencing input: blood. These receptors all come from a man aged 25 to 40 in good health.

The chain is built from TRBV5-1 and TRBJ2-1, with 7 positions matching TRBD2. The CDR3 spans 15 residues. Unmatched junction bases numbered 8, after V lost 0 bases and J lost 8 bases. Germline V gives CDR1 SGHRS, CDR2 YFSETQ. CDR3 nucleotides: TGCGCCAGCAGCTTGGTACCGGGAGGACTCGATGAGCAGTTCTTC. It encodes CASSLVPGGLDEQFF.

The chain couples TRBV10-1 to TRBJ2-3, with unresolved D. V lost 0 bases, J lost 1 base, and 8 bases lay in between. The CDR3 consists of 15 residues. Germline loops: CDR1 WNHNN, CDR2 SYGVQD (reference sequence). The CDR3 DNA follows: TGCGCCAGCAGTGAGTCGAGACGAGGCACAGATACGCAGTATTTT. Residues: CASSESRRGTDTQYF.

The rearrangement links TRBV19 to TRBJ2-2; D is possibly TRBD1 (5 bases). The CDR3 runs 13 residues. Trimming stripped 5 bases from V and 4 bases from J, with 8 bases between. CDR1 and CDR2 (germline): LNHDA, SQIVND (reference sequence). For the CDR3, the DNA is TGTGCCAGTAGTGGGGCGTTCACCGGGGAGCTGTTTTTT. Translated, it gives CASSGAFTGELFF.